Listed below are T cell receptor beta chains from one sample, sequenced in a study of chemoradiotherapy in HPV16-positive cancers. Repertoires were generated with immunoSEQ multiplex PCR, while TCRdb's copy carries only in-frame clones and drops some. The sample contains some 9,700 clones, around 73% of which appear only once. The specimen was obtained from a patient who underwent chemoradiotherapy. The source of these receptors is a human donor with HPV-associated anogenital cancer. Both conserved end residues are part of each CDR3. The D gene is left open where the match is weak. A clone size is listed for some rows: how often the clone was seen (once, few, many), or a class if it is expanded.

CASSMAYGTEFYEQYF	TGTGCCAGTAGTATGGCATACGGGACAGAATTCTACGAGCAGTACTTC	TRBJ2-7	TRBV19	.	TRBD1
CATETGGGTDTQYF	TGTGCCACTGAGACAGGGGGCGGCACAGATACGCAGTATTTT	TRBJ2-3	TRBV2	.	TRBD1
CASARDRANQPQHF	TGTGCCAGCGCCCGGGACAGGGCAAATCAGCCCCAGCATTTT	TRBJ1-5	TRBV18	once	TRBD1
CASSYRGAYEQYF	TGTGCCAGCAGTTACCGGGGAGCCTACGAGCAGTACTTC	TRBJ2-7	TRBV6-6	.	.
CASSVLGDNEQFF	TGTGCCAGCAGCGTACTGGGGGACAATGAGCAGTTCTTC	TRBJ2-1	TRBV9	.	.
CASSSWRAGGNTEAFF	TGTGCCAGCAGCTCATGGAGGGCAGGGGGGAACACTGAAGCTTTCTTT	TRBJ1-1	TRBV7-8	few	TRBD1
CASSLQGNEQFF	TGCGCCAGCAGCTTACAGGGGAATGAGCAGTTCTTC	TRBJ2-1	TRBV5-1	.	TRBD1
CASSHGYTQYF	TGCGCCAGCAGCCACGGATATACGCAGTATTTT	TRBJ2-3	TRBV4-1	.	.
CASSPLSRTVYGYTF	TGTGCCAGCAGCCCACTTTCACGTACGGTATATGGCTACACCTTC	TRBJ1-2	TRBV7-8	.	.
CASSQAASGGTGELFF	TGCGCCAGCAGCCAAGCGGCCAGCGGGGGCACCGGGGAGCTGTTTTTT	TRBJ2-2	TRBV4-3	once	TRBD2
CASSQMTSGGGTQYF	TGTGCCAGCAGCCAGATGACTAGCGGGGGTGGTACGCAGTATTTT	TRBJ2-3	TRBV9	.	TRBD2
CSVEGGQGADTQYF	TGCAGCGTTGAGGGGGGACAGGGTGCAGATACGCAGTATTTT	TRBJ2-3	TRBV29-1	.	TRBD1
CASSRGRMNTEAFF	TGTGCCAGCAGCCGCGGACGGATGAACACTGAAGCTTTCTTT	TRBJ1-1	TRBV7-2	.	.
CASSLVGGANTGELFF	TGTGCCAGCAGCTTGGTAGGGGGGGCGAACACCGGGGAGCTGTTTTTT	TRBJ2-2	TRBV5-5	.	.
CASSRQGNTEAFF	TGTGCCAGCTCCCGACAGGGGAACACTGAAGCTTTCTTT	TRBJ1-1	TRBV18	.	TRBD1
CASSQAYGLAGGILAGELFF	TGTGCCAGCAGCCAGGCGTACGGACTAGCGGGGGGGATCCTTGCCGGGGAGCTGTTTTTT	TRBJ2-2	TRBV4-2	few	TRBD2
CASSEPAWSSTDTQYF	TGTGCCAGCAGTGAACCAGCTTGGAGTAGCACAGATACGCAGTATTTT	TRBJ2-3	TRBV2	.	.
CASTLGGSGSGNTIYF	TGTGCCAGCACTCTTGGGGGTTCGGGTTCTGGAAACACCATATATTTT	TRBJ1-3	TRBV13	.	.
CASSLRDSYGYTF	TGTGCCAGCAGCCTCCGGGACAGCTATGGCTACACCTTC	TRBJ1-2	TRBV7-8	.	TRBD1
CASSFQLRSPPLHF	TGTGCCAGCAGCTTTCAGTTGCGTTCTCCACCCCTCCACTTT	TRBJ1-6	TRBV5-6	.	.
CASSQVKDSPLHF	TGTGCCAGCAGCCAAGTGAAGGATTCACCCCTCCACTTT	TRBJ1-6	TRBV14	.	.
CASSLWTDTQYF	TGTGCCAGCAGCTTGTGGACAGATACGCAGTATTTT	TRBJ2-3	TRBV5-4	.	.
CASSLGDRGNTEAFF	TGCGCCAGCAGCTTAGGGGACAGGGGTAACACTGAAGCTTTCTTT	TRBJ1-1	TRBV5-1	.	TRBD1
CASSRSGPQHF	TGTGCCAGCAGTCGGTCGGGGCCCCAGCATTTT	TRBJ1-5	TRBV28	few	.
CASSEGTVGYEQYF	TGCGCCAGCAGCGAAGGGACCGTTGGCTACGAGCAGTACTTC	TRBJ2-7	TRBV4-1	.	.
CASSLSGVSGNTIYF	TGTGCCAGCAGCTTGTCGGGGGTATCTGGAAACACCATATATTTT	TRBJ1-3	TRBV5-4	.	.
CASSRSAGTTRNSPLHF	TGTGCCAGTAGTCGGTCCGCCGGGACAACAAGAAATTCACCCCTCCACTTT	TRBJ1-6	TRBV19	few	.
CASSLLGPTISDTQYF	TGTGCCAGCAGCTTGTTAGGGCCTACAATCTCAGATACGCAGTATTTT	TRBJ2-3	TRBV7-2	.	.
CASNNRGSYEQYF	TGTGCCAGCAACAATCGGGGCTCCTACGAGCAGTACTTC	TRBJ2-7	TRBV28	.	.
CAIGGAAQFF	TGTGCCATTGGGGGGGCTGCCCAGTTCTTC	TRBJ2-1	TRBV10-3	.	.
CASSIRTGGNEKLFF	TGTGCCAGCAGCATCCGGACAGGGGGAAATGAAAAACTGTTTTTT	TRBJ1-4	TRBV7-9	.	TRBD1
CASSLGVYTNTGELFF	TGTGCCAGCAGCTTAGGCGTCTATACGAACACCGGGGAGCTGTTTTTT	TRBJ2-2	TRBV11-2	.	.
CASSFWLAGGPQTAEQYF	TGCGCCAGCAGCTTCTGGCTAGCGGGGGGGCCTCAGACGGCCGAGCAGTACTTC	TRBJ2-7	TRBV5-1	.	TRBD2
CASSTGGANTDTQYF	TGCGCCAGCAGCACCGGGGGGGCCAACACAGATACGCAGTATTTT	TRBJ2-3	TRBV5-1	.	TRBD2
CAISEQAGETQYF	TGTGCCATCAGTGAACAGGCGGGAGAGACCCAGTACTTC	TRBJ2-5	TRBV10-3	once	.
CASSISGEQFF	TGTGCCAGTAGTATATCTGGTGAGCAGTTCTTC	TRBJ2-1	TRBV19	.	.
CAWSENSPLHF	TGTGCCTGGAGCGAAAATTCACCCCTCCACTTT	TRBJ1-6	TRBV30	.	.
CASSSQRGNEQFF	TGTGCCAGCAGTTCACAACGAGGCAATGAGCAGTTCTTC	TRBJ2-1	TRBV2	.	.